This T cell receptor (beta chain) was recovered during a study of T cell responses to AZD1222 COVID-19 vaccine. Overall study: Combined were second doses at about 4 or about 12 weeks.

With regard to this clone: The antigen remains undetermined.

Profiled with immunoSEQ multiplex PCR; TCRdb holds only in-frame clones, not every one. The repertoire has more than 95,000 clones, around 90% of them found once; the top ten carry roughly 4.5%. CDR1 is MNHEY, CDR2 SVGAGI, per germline. This CDR3 spans 14 amino acids. Trimming stripped 7 bases from V and 6 bases from J, with 16 bases between. General observations from the study: Breadth and depth of Spike-specific TCRs rose after two AZD1222 doses. At baseline, just a handful of AZD1222 recipients tested seropositive. In the spike-specific TCR repertoire, nearly half reportedly target unmutated variant regions.

The sample was peripheral blood, taken on day 0 of AZD1222 vaccination. The rearrangement links TRBV6-5 to TRBJ2-1; TRBD2 might be the D (6 bases). This receptor was identified in an adult in good health. CDR3 loop: CASTERRDGNEQFF. CDR3 sequence (DNA): TGTGCCAGCACCGAACGGCGGGACGGCAATGAGCAGTTCTTC.